This entry lists 23 T cell receptor beta chains sequenced from one sample in a study of blood T cell repertoires in COVID-19. The assay was immunoSEQ multiplex PCR, and TCRdb's table has in-frame clones only and misses some. The profile shows fewer than 70,000 clones, about 86% of them singletons. Sequencing used peripheral blood. These receptors were collected from a human donor in a cohort sampled during active COVID-19.

This clone was detected once. The chain uses TRBV18 and TRBJ2-7, with D possibly matching TRBD2 (6 bases). The CDR3 is 17 residues long. V gave up 2 bases and J gave up 0 bases, with 17 bases separating them. The germline gives CDR1 KGHSH, CDR2 LQKENI. CDR3: CASSPSAWAGNSYEQYF. In DNA form, the CDR3 reads TGTGCCAGCTCACCATCGGCATGGGCGGGGAACTCCTACGAGCAGTACTTC.

This clone occurred a few times. This chain joins TRBV5-1 and TRBJ1-1; 9 bases line up with TRBD1. The germline gives CDR1 SGHRS, CDR2 YFSETQ. After removal of 4 bases from V and 0 bases from J, the junction contained 7 bases not matched to a gene. The CDR3 is 16 amino acids. This CDR3 is CASSAGQGNLNTEAFF. CDR3 in DNA: TGCGCCAGCAGCGCTGGACAGGGGAATTTGAACACTGAAGCTTTCTTT.

This chain uses TRBV18 with TRBJ2-7, with 13 bases fitting TRBD2. This CDR3 comprises 18 residues. From germline, CDR1 is KGHSH and CDR2 LQKENI. V shed 2 bases, J shed 4 bases, and the junction held 11 bases outside the gene matches. CDR3 region: CASSPIPPGLAGRYEQYF. In DNA form, the CDR3 reads TGTGCCAGCTCACCAATACCTCCGGGACTAGCGGGAAGATACGAGCAGTACTTC.

The chain links TRBV4-3 to TRBJ1-2, with 9 bases matching TRBD1. With 4 bases clipped from V and 4 bases from J, the junction kept 10 bases outside the gene matches. The CDR3 is 16 amino acids. CDR1 and CDR2 from the germline V gene are LGHNA and YSLEER. CDR3 loop: CASSPGQGISSYGYTF. The CDR3 nucleotides read TGCGCCAGCAGCCCGGGACAGGGAATCTCGAGCTATGGCTACACCTTC.

This chain uses TRBV4-1 with TRBJ2-1; TRBD2 matches 13 bases. The junction had 14 bases not matched to a gene; V was cut back by 4 bases and J by 8 bases. Germline loops: CDR1 MGHRA, CDR2 YSYEKL. The CDR3 runs 18 residues. The CDR3 sequence: CASSRNHPGTSGIDEQFF. The CDR3 coding sequence is TGCGCCAGCAGCCGCAACCACCCCGGGACTAGCGGGATCGATGAGCAGTTCTTC.

The gene calls are TRBV27 and TRBJ1-2, with D uncertain. Per germline, CDR1 MNHEY and CDR2 SMNVEV (reference sequence). The CDR3 contains 13 residues. The V end lost 8 bases, the J end lost 6 bases, and 16 bases lay between the germline ends. CDR3 coding DNA: TGTGCCAGCGGGGAGCTACGGGCGGATGGCTACACCTTC. This translates into CASGELRADGYTF.

This chain joins TRBV6-5 and TRBJ2-7, with 7 bases lining up with TRBD1. The CDR3 length is 15 residues. Trimming took 7 bases from V and 3 from J; bases not matched to a gene: 12. From germline, CDR1 is MNHEY and CDR2 SVGAGI. In nucleotides, the CDR3 is TGTGCCAGCACCTCCGGACCGTACAGGGGCTACGAGCAGTACTTC. It encodes CASTSGPYRGYEQYF.

J is TRBJ1-1 and V is TRBV5-8; no reliable D call. Trimming shortened V by 4 bases and J by 1 base, and 14 bases separated the two germline ends. This CDR3 has 15 amino acids. Germline loops: CDR1 SGHTS, CDR2 YDEGEE. CDR3 residues: CASSPRAIGNTEAFF. The CDR3 nucleotides are TGTGCCAGCAGCCCGAGGGCAATAGGGAACACTGAAGCTTTCTTT.

The chain links TRBV7-6 to TRBJ2-7; 8 nucleotides align to TRBD2. Losses at the gene ends were 2 bases for V and 3 bases for J; bases not matched to a gene: 0. CDR1 SGHVS and CDR2 FNYEAQ come from the germline V gene. The CDR3 sequence is 13 residues long. CDR3 nucleotides: TGTGCCAGCAGCTTAACTAGCGGCTACGAGCAGTACTTC. Translation gives CASSLTSGYEQYF.

The chain uses TRBV29-1 and TRBJ2-7; perhaps TRBD2 as D (5 bases). The V end was cut by 4 bases, the J end by 0 bases, with 13 bases between. Germline V CDR1 and CDR2: SQVTM, ANQGSEA. The CDR3 runs 14 residues. CDR3: CSVVGGLGSYEQYF. CDR3 in DNA: TGCAGCGTTGTGGGCGGGCTCGGCTCCTACGAGCAGTACTTC.

V and J are TRBV9 and TRBJ2-2; D may be TRBD1 (6 bases). V lost 0 bases, J lost 10 bases, and 16 bases lay in between. This CDR3 comprises 15 residues. The germline gives CDR1 SGDLS, CDR2 YYNGEE. The CDR3 loop reads CASSVVMTGGKELFF. The CDR3 coding sequence is TGTGCCAGCAGCGTAGTTATGACAGGAGGAAAGGAGCTGTTTTTT.

V gene TRBV28 combines with J gene TRBJ2-1; 9 nucleotides align to TRBD2. From germline, CDR1 is MDHEN and CDR2 SYDVKM. The CDR3 loop spans 15 amino acids. V lost 5 bases and J lost 4; bases outside the gene matches: 6. This CDR3 is CASSPSGALYNEQFF. The CDR3 DNA reads as TGTGCCAGCAGTCCTAGCGGGGCCCTTTACAATGAGCAGTTCTTC. Full variable domain (missing parts from reference TRBV28 and TRBJ2-1): DVKVTQSSRYLVKRTGEKVFLECVQDMDHENMFWYRQDPGLGLRLIYFSYDVKMKEKGDIPEGYSVSREKKERFSLILESASTNQTSMYLCASSPSGALYNEQFFGPGTRLTVL.

The CDR3 DNA is TGCGCCAGCAGCCAAGATCTTGGGGCCTCCTCCGGAGAGACCCAGTACTTC. Translated: CASSQDLGASSGETQYF. The chain is built from TRBV4-3 and TRBJ2-5; maybe TRBD1 (5 bases). Germline V gives CDR1 LGHNA, CDR2 YSLEER. The CDR3 spans 17 residues. Trimming cost V 0 bases and J 4 bases, with 18 bases left between them.

This clone was counted a single time. The chain links TRBV16 to TRBJ2-7; D is uncertain. Germline CDR1 reads KGHSY; CDR2 reads FQNENV. This CDR3 has 14 amino acids. V lost 0 bases to trimming and J lost 3 bases, with 9 bases between them. The DNA for the CDR3 is TGTGCCAGCAGCCAATCAAACAGTCTCTACGAGCAGTACTTC. Translation gives CASSQSNSLYEQYF.

This clone was counted between two and nine times. This chain uses TRBV30 with TRBJ2-7; D is undetermined. V was cut by 4 bases and J by 0 bases, with 7 bases left in between. CDR1 and CDR2 (germline): GTSNPN, SVGIG (reference sequence). This CDR3 comprises 12 residues. CDR3 protein: CAWTPGSYEQYF. CDR3 in DNA: TGTGCCTGGACCCCCGGCTCCTACGAGCAGTACTTC.

CDR3 nucleotide sequence: TGTGCCAGCAGAAGAATAGGGGGGAGGGGACCTAATGAAAAACTGTTTTTT. Encoded protein: CASRRIGGRGPNEKLFF. This chain uses TRBV9 with TRBJ1-4; perhaps TRBD1 as D (6 bases). The CDR3 is 17 residues long. From germline, CDR1 is SGDLS and CDR2 YYNGEE. Trimming took off 5 bases at V and 3 bases at J, with 20 bases between the two ends. The entire variable domain, with the rest obtained from reference TRBV9 and TRBJ1-4, is as follows: DSGVTQTPKHLITATGQRVTLRCSPRSGDLSVYWYQQSLDQGLQFLIQYYNGEERAKGNILERFSAQQFPDLHSELNLSSLELGDSALYFCASRRIGGRGPNEKLFFGSGTQLSVL.

The gene calls are TRBV5-1 and TRBJ2-7, with 11 bases that match TRBD1. The CDR3 totals 16 residues. Unmatched junction bases numbered 13, after V lost 4 bases and J lost 7 bases. The V gene's germline CDR1 is SGHRS and CDR2 YFSETQ. The CDR3 bases are TGCGCCAGCAGCCCTGGCGCTGGACAGGGGGCTAGGGAGCAGTACTTC. It codes for CASSPGAGQGAREQYF.

This rearrangement joins TRBV11-2 to TRBJ2-7; 9 bases are a match to TRBD1. The trim removed 5 bases at V and 6 bases at J, leaving 8 bases unmatched. Germline V lookup: CDR1 SGHAT, CDR2 FQNNGV. CDR3 length: 14 amino acids. Here the CDR3 DNA reads TGTGCCAGCAGCGCCCGGACAGGGGTGGGCGAGCAGTACTTC. Protein sequence: CASSARTGVGEQYF.

This chain joins TRBV7-8 and TRBJ1-1, with a tentative D call TRBD1 (6 bases). Per the germline V gene, CDR1 is SGHVS and CDR2 is FQNEAQ. The V end lost 3 bases, the J end lost 6 bases, and 14 bases lay between the germline ends. The CDR3 contains 14 residues. CDR3 region: CASSLEGGPPEAFF. The CDR3 bases are TGTGCCAGCAGCTTGGAAGGGGGACCCCCTGAAGCTTTCTTT.

The chain uses TRBV19 and TRBJ2-7; 8 bases match TRBD1. V shed 6 bases, J shed 2 bases, and the junction held 9 bases outside the gene matches. CDR1 is LNHDA and CDR2 is SQIVND in the germline V gene (reference sequence). The length of the CDR3 is 15 residues. CDR3 in amino acids: CASSDGTGTAYEQYF. DNA of the CDR3: TGTGCCAGTAGCGACGGGACAGGTACGGCCTACGAGCAGTACTTC.

The chain uses TRBV5-1 and TRBJ2-1; D may be TRBD2 (5 bases). Trimming pared 6 bases from V and 0 bases from J, leaving 13 bases between. This CDR3 contains 15 residues. Germline V CDR1 and CDR2: SGHRS, YFSETQ. The CDR3 spells CASTVDSSSYNEQFF. The CDR3 DNA is TGCGCCAGCACCGTGGACTCGAGCTCCTACAATGAGCAGTTCTTC.

The chain employs TRBV4-1 and TRBJ1-1; TRBD1 is a possible D gene (5 bases). This CDR3 comprises 15 residues. V lost 2 bases to trimming and J lost 0 bases, with 10 bases between them. CDR1 and CDR2 (germline): MGHRA, YSYEKL. CDR3 loop: CASSQQRGMNTEAFF. CDR3 in DNA: TGCGCCAGCAGCCAACAAAGGGGCATGAACACTGAAGCTTTCTTT.

This chain links TRBV20-1 with TRBJ2-1; no reliable D call. The V end was cut by 3 bases, the J end by 0 bases, with 9 bases between. Germline V CDR1 and CDR2: DFQATT, SNEGSKA (reference sequence). CDR3 length: 14 residues. The CDR3 bases are TGCAGTGCTAGTCTGACTCGCTCCTACAATGAGCAGTTCTTC. It yields the protein CSASLTRSYNEQFF.